This entry lists 29 T cell receptor beta chains sequenced from one sample in a study of CD4+ T cells in melanoma. Assay used: immunoSEQ multiplex PCR; TCRdb lists only in-frame clones, some missing. The table has some 13,000 clones, 65% to 80% seen once; the top ten hold about 15%. Source material: cells from a culture (not recorded whether cultured in vitro). These receptor sequences come from a human donor with melanoma.

The rearrangement joins TRBV18 to TRBJ1-2; TRBD1 matches at 12 bases. CDR1 is KGHSH and CDR2 is LQKENI in the germline V gene. This CDR3 has 15 amino acids. Trimming took 5 bases from V and 3 from J; bases not matched to a gene: 4. The CDR3 nucleotides are TGTGCCAGCTCAACGGGACAGGGGGCGTACTATGGCTACACCTTC. Its protein product is CASSTGQGAYYGYTF.

The chain has TRBV29-1 and TRBJ2-2; no definite D call. The CDR3 is 11 residues long. CDR1 and CDR2 from the germline V gene are SQVTM and ANQGSEA. V dropped 5 bases and J dropped 4 bases, with 5 bases sitting between them. The CDR3 DNA is TGCAGCGTTCAAACCACCGGGGAGCTGTTTTTT. This encodes CSVQTTGELFF.

This clone was seen a few times. The chain recombines TRBV5-4 with TRBJ2-1; 8 nucleotides align to TRBD2. Germline assignment: CDR1 SGHNT and CDR2 YYREEE (reference sequence). V was clipped by 0 bases and J by 9 bases; unmatched bases: 5. The CDR3 is made up of 14 amino acids. The CDR3 region is CASSLVRGGLEQFF. The CDR3 coding sequence is TGTGCCAGCAGCTTGGTCCGGGGGGGCCTTGAGCAGTTCTTC.

The chain joins TRBV2 to TRBJ2-4; 9 nucleotides align to TRBD1. V lost 6 bases and J lost 15; bases outside the gene matches: 12. CDR1 and CDR2 (germline): SNHLY, FYNNEI. CDR3 size: 13 residues. The CDR3 spells CASRGTGLSPRYF. The CDR3 DNA reads TGTGCCAGCAGGGGGACAGGGCTCAGCCCAAGGTACTTC.

The V call is TRBV5-1, the J call TRBJ1-1; 7 bases match TRBD1. Germline assignment: CDR1 SGHRS and CDR2 YFSETQ. The V segment lost 4 bases and the J segment 4 bases; nucleotides outside the gene matches: 19. The CDR3 consists of 18 residues. CDR3 amino acids: CASSRGQTNTGSITEAFF. DNA for the CDR3: TGCGCCAGCAGCCGGGGACAGACAAATACCGGTTCGATCACTGAAGCTTTCTTT.

The CDR3 loop reads CAWRRGAVPYF. The CDR3 DNA follows: TGTGCCTGGAGGCGGGGGGCAGTTCCGTACTTC. This chain uses TRBV30 with TRBJ2-5; 8 bases line up with TRBD2. V shed 3 bases and J 13 bases; nucleotides not matched to a gene: 7. Germline lookup yields CDR1 GTSNPN and CDR2 SVGIG (reference sequence). The CDR3 contains 11 residues.

In this sample, this clone is medium-sized. Other DNA sequences in the same sample also yield this CDR3. V and J are TRBV5-8 and TRBJ1-2; a weak D match, TRBD1 (5 bases). CDR1 is SGHTS, CDR2 YDEGEE, per germline. The CDR3 is made up of 14 amino acids. V lost 5 bases to trimming and J lost 3 bases, with 14 bases between them. The chain's CDR3 is CASSLTGTDYGYTF. CDR3 DNA sequence: TGTGCCAGCAGTTTGACCGGGACGGACTATGGCTACACCTTC.

This clone appeared a few times. This sequence joins TRBV2 and TRBJ2-7, with 15 nucleotides matching TRBD2. Germline V CDR1 and CDR2: SNHLY, FYNNEI. The CDR3 has 18 residues. Trimming cost V 6 bases and J 0 bases; bases outside gene matches: 9. In DNA form, the CDR3 reads TGTGCCAGCAGCCGGGGACTAGCGGGGGGCTTAAGCTCCTACGAGCAGTACTTC. It codes for CASSRGLAGGLSSYEQYF.

This clone has only one observation. V and J are TRBV5-1 and TRBJ2-7; 8 bases are shared with TRBD1. Germline CDR1 is SGHRS and CDR2 is YFSETQ. This CDR3 has 18 residues. V shed 2 bases, J shed 5 bases, and the junction held 18 bases outside the gene matches. CDR3 nucleotide sequence: TGCGCCAGCAGCTTAAATAACCGGGACAGGTTGTTCTTCGACGAGCAGTACTTC. It specifies CASSLNNRDRLFFDEQYF.

J is TRBJ2-7 and V is TRBV19; D gene unclear. The V gene's germline CDR1 is LNHDA and CDR2 SQIVND (reference sequence). The CDR3 covers 11 residues. The V and J ends lost 1 base and 6 bases respectively, with 4 bases between them. CDR3 sequence: CASSIGGEQYF. CDR3 sequence (DNA): TGTGCCAGTAGTATAGGAGGCGAGCAGTACTTC.

The V gene is TRBV28, the J gene TRBJ1-5; 10 bases fit TRBD1. This CDR3 has 15 residues. Germline V CDR1 and CDR2: MDHEN, SYDVKM. J was trimmed by 7 bases and V by 5 bases; bases with no gene match: 8. The CDR3 DNA follows: TGTGCCAGCAGTCCCTACGGGACAGGGGAGCAGCCCCAGCATTTT. Its translation is CASSPYGTGEQPQHF.

The DNA of the CDR3 is TGTGCCAGCTCACCACGCTTATCAGATCATGCGGCCAGAGATACGCAGTATTTT. Protein product: CASSPRLSDHAARDTQYF. V gene TRBV18 combines with J gene TRBJ2-3; no firm D call. The CDR3 loop spans 18 amino acids. Germline V gene data show CDR1 as KGHSH and CDR2 as LQKENI. Trimming stripped 1 base from V and 5 bases from J, with 22 bases between.

V gene TRBV6-1 combines with J gene TRBJ2-5, with D possibly TRBD1 on 6 matching bases. Trimming shortened V by 6 bases and J by 3 bases, and 11 bases separated the two germline ends. The CDR3 runs to 13 residues. From germline, CDR1 is MNHNS and CDR2 SASEGT. The CDR3 sequence: CASRSQGKETQYF. The CDR3 DNA sequence: TGTGCCAGCAGATCCCAGGGGAAAGAGACCCAGTACTTC.

In its sample, this clone ranks as medium-sized. The V and J genes are TRBV14 and TRBJ2-7; 8 bases agree with TRBD1. In germline, CDR1 is SGHDN, CDR2 FVKESK. V dropped 6 bases and J dropped 6; count of bases not matched to a gene: 7. This CDR3 region has 13 residues. CDR3 in amino acids: CASRSGQGREQYF. The CDR3 DNA follows: TGTGCCAGCAGGTCCGGACAGGGCCGCGAGCAGTACTTC.

The chain is built from TRBV30 and TRBJ1-3, with D unclear. Trimming shortened V by 4 bases and J by 1 base, and 5 bases separated the two germline ends. The CDR3 is 12 amino acids. Germline assignment: CDR1 GTSNPN and CDR2 SVGIG (reference sequence). The CDR3: CAWTRSGNTIYF. CDR3 DNA: TGTGCCTGGACCAGATCTGGAAACACCATATATTTT.

The chain recombines TRBV5-1 with TRBJ1-1, with D hard to call. V lost 4 bases to trimming and J lost 1 base, with 8 bases between them. This CDR3 is 13 amino acids long. Looked up from germline, CDR1 is SGHRS and CDR2 is YFSETQ. The CDR3 region is CASSLGSNTEAFF. CDR3 bases: TGCGCCAGCAGCCTCGGATCGAACACTGAAGCTTTCTTT.

V is TRBV7-8 and J is TRBJ2-5; tentatively, D is TRBD2 (6 bases). V lost 3 bases to trimming and J lost 2 bases, with 13 bases between them. Looked up from germline, CDR1 is SGHVS and CDR2 is FQNEAQ. This CDR3 comprises 15 residues. The DNA of the CDR3 is TGTGCCAGCAGCTTTTCACTAGCTCGGCAAGAGACCCAGTACTTC. It translates to CASSFSLARQETQYF.

The chain links TRBV30 to TRBJ2-1; the D gene is possibly TRBD2 (6 bases). Trimming left V 7 bases short and J 4 bases short, with 14 bases between. Per germline, CDR1 GTSNPN and CDR2 SVGIG (reference sequence). The CDR3 runs to 13 residues. The CDR3 coding sequence is TGTGCCTACTACCGGGACTCGTACAATGAGCAGTTCTTC. Its translation is CAYYRDSYNEQFF.

This sequence joins TRBV7-9 and TRBJ1-3; tentatively, D is TRBD1 (6 bases). Germline V gene sequence: CDR1 SEHNR, CDR2 FQNEAQ (reference sequence). The CDR3 covers 15 residues. V was clipped by 5 bases and J by 3 bases, with 14 bases between them. CDR3 coding DNA: TGTGCCAGCAGCCCGGCGGGGGGCGATGGAAACACCATATATTTT. Its translation: CASSPAGGDGNTIYF.

V usage is TRBV5-1 and J usage is TRBJ2-2; TRBD1 is a possible D gene (5 bases). CDR3 length: 16 amino acids. Germline values: CDR1 SGHRS, CDR2 YFSETQ. Trimming removed 1 base from V and 0 bases from J, with 10 bases in between. Here the CDR3 DNA reads TGCGCCAGCAGCTTGAGGACATCTTCGAACACCGGGGAGCTGTTTTTT. It is translated as CASSLRTSSNTGELFF.

The chain is built from TRBV6-1 and TRBJ2-7; D is unclear. Between the trimmed V and J ends, which lost 0 bases and 1 base, there was a span of 13 bases. This CDR3 region has 16 residues. CDR1 and CDR2 (germline): MNHNS, SASEGT. Written as DNA, the CDR3 is TGTGCCAGCAGTGAAGCGCTTTCGGGCGGATCCTACGAGCAGTACTTC. It codes for CASSEALSGGSYEQYF.

This clone has more than one count but fewer than ten. V gene TRBV7-8 combines with J gene TRBJ2-1; 8 positions match TRBD1. V lost 3 bases and J lost 12; bases outside the gene matches: 4. Germline V gene data show CDR1 as SGHVS and CDR2 as FQNEAQ. CDR3 length: 12 amino acids. CDR3 sequence reads: CASSFRGLGQFF. CDR3 sequence (DNA): TGTGCCAGCAGCTTCAGGGGGCTGGGGCAGTTCTTC.

The chain uses TRBV6-6 and TRBJ1-1; no definite D call. This CDR3 is 14 amino acids long. V shed 4 bases and J shed 4 bases, with 13 bases lying between them. The germline V gene has CDR1 MNHNY and CDR2 SVGAGI (reference sequence). The CDR3 DNA follows: TGTGCCAGCAGTTCGAGCGGCAGTCGCACTGAAGCTTTCTTT. It specifies CASSSSGSRTEAFF.

This rearrangement joins TRBV7-8 to TRBJ2-5, with no clear D. Germline V gene data show CDR1 as SGHVS and CDR2 as FQNEAQ. V was pared by 5 bases and J by 3 bases, with 16 bases between. The CDR3 is 15 residues long. The DNA for the CDR3 is TGTGCCAGCAGCCCAGTCCTCCTGGGCAAAGAGACCCAGTACTTC. Translation: CASSPVLLGKETQYF. The variable domain in full, completed from reference TRBV7-8 and TRBJ2-5, reads GAGVSQSPRYKVAKRGQDVALRCDPISGHVSLFWYQQALGQGPEFLTYFQNEAQLDKSGLPSDRFFAERPEGSVSTLKIQRTQQEDSAVYLCASSPVLLGKETQYFGPGTRLLVL.

This chain joins TRBV4-1 and TRBJ1-2; weak D call: TRBD1 (5 bases). Germline V gives CDR1 MGHRA, CDR2 YSYEKL. This CDR3 has 16 residues. V gave up 0 bases and J gave up 6 bases, with 17 bases separating them. The CDR3, as DNA: TGCGCCAGCAGCCAAGATCGACGCCAGGGTTTCGATGGCTACACCTTC. This encodes CASSQDRRQGFDGYTF.

J is TRBJ2-5 and V is TRBV9; no reliable D call. Germline V gene sequence: CDR1 SGDLS, CDR2 YYNGEE. V was shortened by 4 bases and J by 2 bases, with 18 bases between the two germline ends. This CDR3 comprises 16 residues. The CDR3 DNA follows: TGTGCCAGCAGCACCCGACCCGTCCGAGGTCAAGAGACCCAGTACTTC. It specifies CASSTRPVRGQETQYF.

This chain links TRBV5-1 with TRBJ1-4; 8 nucleotides align to TRBD1. Trimming cost V 2 bases and J 6 bases; bases outside gene matches: 3. The length of the CDR3 is 14 residues. Germline V gene data show CDR1 as SGHRS and CDR2 as YFSETQ. CDR3 sequence reads: CASSFYRGDEKLFF. The DNA for the CDR3 is TGCGCCAGCAGCTTTTACAGGGGGGATGAAAAACTGTTTTTT. The full variable domain, completed using reference TRBV5-1 and TRBJ1-4, is KAGVTQTPRYLIKTRGQQVTLSCSPISGHRSVSWYQQTPGQGLQFLFEYFSETQRNKGNFPGRFSGRQFSNSRSEMNVSTLELGDSALYLCASSFYRGDEKLFFGSGTQLSVL.

This clone showed up just once. V and J are TRBV7-3 and TRBJ2-3; 8 nucleotides agree with TRBD2. V shed 1 base and J 0 bases; nucleotides not matched to a gene: 3. Germline CDR1 is SGHTA and CDR2 is FQGTGA. The CDR3 loop spans 16 amino acids. CDR3 nucleotide sequence: TGTGCCAGCAGCTTAATGCGGGGGGTGAGCACAGATACGCAGTATTTT. Protein: CASSLMRGVSTDTQYF.

V gene TRBV4-2 combines with J gene TRBJ1-5; D may be TRBD1 (6 bases). Germline-derived CDR1 and CDR2 are LGHNA and YNFKEQ. CDR3 size: 13 residues. The V end lost 4 bases, the J end lost 9 bases, and 13 bases lay between the germline ends. The CDR3 is CASSPGGERPQHF. The CDR3 nucleotides are TGTGCCAGCAGCCCGGGGGGCGAAAGGCCCCAGCATTTT.